The T cell receptor (beta chain) described here comes from a study of beta chain features in type 1 diabetes (dated by TCRdb to between 2017 and 2018). Context from the whole study: No differences in mean age, gender distribution, total cell number or subset yield were found between patients and healthy donors. Regulatory and stem cell-like memory subsets were obtained from only 8 patients and roughly eight healthy donors, while naive and central memory subsets were obtained from all 30 or so donors. A total of roughly 99 million sorted cells were examined across all samples, and the number of cells per subset was strongly correlated with RNA yield. In the study, TCRB repertoires of sorted circulating CD4+ T cell subsets from recently diagnosed type 1 diabetes patients were compared with those of matched healthy donors. Study-level results and caveats: The naive, central memory and regulatory TCRB repertoires appeared to resemble one another more closely among patients than among healthy donors. Because the HLA sub-analyses included only small numbers of individuals, any influence of HLA type on TCRB rearrangement was left unresolved. At VDJ recombination sites, patients with type 1 diabetes made fewer insertions and deleted more nucleotides, a pattern implying thymic rearrangement abnormalities. A moderate but significant shortening of TCRB CDR3 length was observed in type 1 diabetes patients in all four CD4+ subsets. Because cDNA was sequenced instead of genomic DNA, activated cells with high expression could be over-represented, although the groups did not differ in activation or CD3 levels. PCR may preferentially amplify shorter templates, but because patient and control samples were amplified and corrected together, any resulting skew would affect both groups equally.

The entire isolated RNA was reverse transcribed using the High Capacity cDNA Reverse Transcription Kit, and thus expressed TCRB transcripts were sequenced. Deep immunoSEQ sequencing was applied to naive, central memory and regulatory T cell samples, giving an average of roughly 3.5 million total reads per sample. Sorted cells were lysed in RLT buffer, and RNA was extracted using DNase-treated RNeasy Micro or Mini kits according to cell number. To prevent cross-contamination, every cell subset was processed on its own, while patient and healthy donor samples were processed together. TCRB sequences were amplified from cDNA with the immunoSEQ multiplex PCR, producing 87-bp fragments spanning the CDR3 region. Sequencing of the amplicons was performed on the Illumina HiSeq platform. The original methods were these. PCR bias was computationally corrected using synthetic template baselines, reads within Hamming distance 2 were collapsed, and singletons that could not be merged were discarded. By aligning reads against IMGT, V, D and J genes, CDR3 length, and insertions or deletions at six rearrangement sites were assigned. Within each subset, clonotype counts were normalized to sorted cell number, and only after that were true diversity and Gini coefficients computed with the tcR R package. The overlap coefficient, calculated on TCRB nucleotide sequences, was used to quantify repertoire sharing. Held by TCRdb, this immuneACCESS table contains in-frame sequences only and omits some clones. Under half of the omission traces to an unresolved V gene where checked; the cause of the rest is unknown. The V and J calls and the clone size are those of that table, but D and trimming were determined from the DNA. The sample table shows more than 150,000 clones, and about an eighth are seen once. 0.62% of the sample is taken by the ten largest.

As encoded in the germline V gene, CDR1 is SQVTM while CDR2 is ANQGSEA. The CDR3 numbers 12 residues from cysteine through phenylalanine. CDR3 DNA is the only sequence kept; it has 36 bases, read in frame from the first base. After removal of 8 bases from V and 6 bases from J, the junction retains 9 bases not matched to a gene. Each donor gave one peripheral blood draw, roughly 0.11 L on average, collected into heparinised tubes. Naive, central memory, regulatory and stem cell-like memory CD4+ T cells were sorted on a BD FACSAria II using a panel including CD45RO, CCR7, CD25, CD127, CD95 and CD27. Every sorted population had a purity above 95%. Right away, PBMCs were isolated by Lymphoprep density gradient centrifugation and were stained directly, with no culture step. So that batch effects would be minimized, each experiment stained and sorted samples in pairs, pairing one healthy donor with one patient.

As concerns this clone: Its antigen is not yet known. It has no much larger one-base neighbor in the sample; base qualities were not kept.

The receptor's source is a woman aged 18-29 years in good health. Material for sequencing was central memory CD4+ T cells from blood. The chain is assembled from TRBV29-1 and TRBJ1-1, with TRBD1 identical over 7 junction bases. The base sequence is TGCAGCTTGAGACAGGGCGGCCCTGAAGCTTTCTTT. Translated, this is CSLRQGGPEAFF.